This is a list of T cell receptor beta chains from one sample in a study of shared clonotypes between healthy human individuals. The repertoire was sequenced with immunoSEQ multiplex PCR; TCRdb's copy has only in-frame clones and lacks some. The data show about 480,000 clones, with 70% to 80% seen just once and under 15% held by the top ten. The sequenced sample was PBMCs. Receptors were obtained from a woman in her forties in good health. Some clones in this sample may be carry-over from other donors' samples. The CDR3 runs from the conserved cysteine through the conserved F or W. The order of the fields is J gene, D gene, clone size, V gene, CDR3 DNA, CDR3 protein. D genes are given only for firm matches. A row's size may be missing; if present it is once, few, many or a size class.

>TRBJ2-4|-|-|TRBV7-3
TGTGCCAGCAGCCCAAGAAGGGAGCAGTACTTC
CASSPRREQYF
>TRBJ2-1|TRBD1|-|TRBV7-2
TGTGCCAGCAGCTTAAACAGGGACAGGGAGCCCCGGTTCTTC
CASSLNRDREPRFF
>TRBJ2-7|TRBD2|-|TRBV2
TGTGCCAGCAGTCCACCCACCGGGAGGAGGGACGAGCAGTACTTC
CASSPPTGRRDEQYF
>TRBJ1-2|-|once|TRBV27
TGTGCCAGCAGCACAGGGAAGGGGGGCTATGGCTACACCTTC
CASSTGKGGYGYTF
>TRBJ2-5|TRBD2|-|TRBV7-2
TGTGCCAGCAGCAACCGACTAGCGGGGGAGACCCAGTACTTC
CASSNRLAGETQYF
>TRBJ1-2|-|once|TRBV5-5
TGTGCCAGCAGCTGGGACCCCGCCTATGGCTACACCTTC
CASSWDPAYGYTF
>TRBJ1-4|-|-|TRBV11-2
TGTGCCAGCAGCCTCTACACTGCAACTAATGAAAAACTGTTTTTT
CASSLYTATNEKLFF
>TRBJ2-2|TRBD2|-|TRBV19
TGTGCCAGTAGTATAGGACTAGCGGGAGGGCAGGCCGGGGAGCTGTTTTTT
CASSIGLAGGQAGELFF
>TRBJ2-7|-|-|TRBV21-1
TGTGCCAGCAGCAAAGCAGGACTAGCGGGCTCCTACGAGCAGTACTTC
CASSKAGLAGSYEQYF
>TRBJ2-7|TRBD1|-|TRBV5-1
TGCGCCAGCAGCTTGTGGGACAGTTCGTACGAGCAGTACTTC
CASSLWDSSYEQYF
>TRBJ2-1|-|-|TRBV6-1
TGTGCCAGCAGTGATCGCCCCGGCCCGCAGTTCTTC
CASSDRPGPQFF
>TRBJ2-7|-|-|TRBV7-8
TGTGCCAGCAGCTTACGGGCGGGACATGCCTACGAGCAGTACTTC
CASSLRAGHAYEQYF
>TRBJ1-5|-|-|TRBV6-1
TGTGCCAGCAACCAAGAGACCCGGCGGGGGCCCCAGCATTTT
CASNQETRRGPQHF
>TRBJ1-5|-|few|TRBV30
TGTGCCTGGAGTTTGGATCTGAATCAGCCCCAGCATTTT
CAWSLDLNQPQHF
>TRBJ1-4|-|-|TRBV7-6
TGTGCCAGCAGCGCGGGACGGGGTACCGATAATGAAAAACTGTTTTTT
CASSAGRGTDNEKLFF
>TRBJ2-5|-|-|TRBV14
TGTGCCAGCAGCCCCGGTGAGGGGGAGACCCAGTACTTC
CASSPGEGETQYF
>TRBJ2-2|-|-|TRBV28
TGTGCCAGCAGTCCCGTAACCGGGGAGCTGTTTTTT
CASSPVTGELFF
>TRBJ2-5|-|-|TRBV14
TGTGCCAGCAGCTGGAGGCGAGAGACCCAGTACTTC
CASSWRRETQYF
>TRBJ1-2|-|-|TRBV25-1
TGTGCCAGCAGTGAAGCAAGGCCGGGGGCGATGACTAACTATGGCTACACCTTC
CASSEARPGAMTNYGYTF
>TRBJ1-3|-|-|TRBV4-2
TGTGCCAGCAGCTACTCCCCCACAGGTAAAGCTGGAAACACCATATATTTT
CASSYSPTGKAGNTIYF
>TRBJ1-2|TRBD1|-|TRBV6-5
TGTGCCAGCAGTGGGACAGACGCGCCTAACTATGGCTACACCTTC
CASSGTDAPNYGYTF
>TRBJ2-5|TRBD2|-|TRBV28
TGTGCCAGCAGTCCCGGGACTAGCGGGAGTGTTCAGACCCAGTACTTC
CASSPGTSGSVQTQYF
>TRBJ2-7|-|-|TRBV28
TGTGCCAGCAGTTTAACGGACAGCCTCTCCTACGAGCAGTACTTC
CASSLTDSLSYEQYF
>TRBJ1-2|-|few|TRBV28
TGTGCCAGCAGTTGGCAGGGTGGCTACACCTTC
CASSWQGGYTF
>TRBJ1-1|-|-|TRBV11-3
TGTGCCAGCAGCTTAGGCGGGGGGTGGAACACTGAAGCTTTCTTT
CASSLGGGWNTEAFF
>TRBJ2-7|TRBD1|-|TRBV6-6
TGTGCCAGCACAAATCCAGGGGGACAGCACTCCTACGAGCAGTACTTC
CASTNPGGQHSYEQYF
>TRBJ1-1|TRBD1|-|TRBV28
TGTGCCAGCAGGGGGACAGGATTTGAAGCTTTCTTT
CASRGTGFEAFF
>TRBJ2-5|TRBD1|-|TRBV28
TGTGCCAGCAGTTTGGGCTTCGGCAGGGGGCACGAGACCCAGTACTTC
CASSLGFGRGHETQYF
>TRBJ1-1|-|-|TRBV19
TGTGCCAGTAGTATCCCCGGGATCCACCTGAACACTGAAGCTTTCTTT
CASSIPGIHLNTEAFF
>TRBJ1-2|-|-|TRBV11-2
TGTGCCAGCAGCTCGTACAGGGTTCGGGTTACTAACTATGGCTACACCTTC
CASSSYRVRVTNYGYTF
>TRBJ2-4|-|once|TRBV5-1
TGCGCCAGCAGCTGGGGAGGGGCCAAGCAGGGGAACATTCAGTACTTC
CASSWGGAKQGNIQYF
>TRBJ2-1|TRBD1|-|TRBV30
TGTGCCTGGGGACAGGGGTCCTACAATGAGCAGTTCTTC
CAWGQGSYNEQFF
>TRBJ2-1|-|-|TRBV15
TGTGCCACCAGCAGAGAGCTATCTCGTAATGAGCAGTTCTTC
CATSRELSRNEQFF
>TRBJ2-5|TRBD1|few|TRBV19
TGTGCCAGTAGTATCGGAAGGGACAGGGAGGCCCAGTACTTC
CASSIGRDREAQYF
>TRBJ2-1|-|-|TRBV5-1
TGCGCCAGCAGCTGGCAGGCCGTCGATGAGCAGTTCTTC
CASSWQAVDEQFF
>TRBJ2-7|TRBD2|-|TRBV6-5
TGTGCCAGCAGCCGATTCCGGGAGGGGTTCGAGCAGTACTTC
CASSRFREGFEQYF
>TRBJ1-2|TRBD1|-|TRBV5-1
TGCGCCAGCAGCATGGGACAGCCTGAGGGCTACACCTTC
CASSMGQPEGYTF
>TRBJ2-2|TRBD2|-|TRBV28
TGTGCCAGCAGTACCGGGACTAGCGGGATAACCGGGGAGCTGTTTTTT
CASSTGTSGITGELFF
>TRBJ2-7|TRBD1|-|TRBV5-1
TGCGCCAGCAGCCTAGGGACAGGGGGCGACGAGCAGTACTTC
CASSLGTGGDEQYF
>TRBJ2-7|TRBD2|-|TRBV4-1
TGCGCCAGCAGCAAGGCGCGCGGGACTAGCGACTCCTACGAGCAGTACTTC
CASSKARGTSDSYEQYF
>TRBJ2-5|-|-|TRBV28
TGTGCCAGCAGTTTCGCTGGTCCCGTGGGGGAGACCCAGTACTTC
CASSFAGPVGETQYF
>TRBJ2-1|-|-|TRBV5-1
TGCGCCAGCAGCTTGACTACTAGTATCTACAATGAGCAGTTCTTC
CASSLTTSIYNEQFF
>TRBJ2-1|-|once|TRBV6-5
TGTGCCAGCAGGAGATCTGCTATGGGGGAGCAGTTCTTC
CASRRSAMGEQFF
>TRBJ2-6|-|-|TRBV19
TGTGCCAGTAGTACCCCCTCTGGGGCCAACGTCCTGACTTTC
CASSTPSGANVLTF
>TRBJ1-1|TRBD1|-|TRBV7-9
TGTGCCAGCAGCAATGACAGGGGGCTGGGCACTGAAGCTTTCTTT
CASSNDRGLGTEAFF
>TRBJ2-3|-|once|TRBV5-1
TGCGCCAGCAGCCCCATTCCCGGGGGCGCAGATACGCAGTATTTT
CASSPIPGGADTQYF
>TRBJ2-7|-|-|TRBV11-2
TGTGCCAGCAGCCCAGGGCCCTTAGAGCAGTACTTC
CASSPGPLEQYF
>TRBJ2-2|-|-|TRBV7-9
TGTGCCAGCAGCGCCTATGTGGGCGGGGAGCTGTTTTTT
CASSAYVGGELFF
>TRBJ2-7|TRBD2|-|TRBV5-5
TGTGCCAGCAGCTTGGAATTGTTTCGGACTAGCCGCTCCTACGAGCAGTACTTC
CASSLELFRTSRSYEQYF
>TRBJ2-7|-|-|TRBV5-8
TGTGCCAGCAGCCAGATCACCTACGAGCAGTACTTC
CASSQITYEQYF
>TRBJ2-3|-|once|TRBV7-9
TGTGCCAGCAGGCTATCCACAGGCACAGATACGCAGTATTTT
CASRLSTGTDTQYF
>TRBJ2-7|-|-|TRBV9
TGTGCCAGCAGCGTTGGCAGGGCCTCCTACGAGCAGTACTTC
CASSVGRASYEQYF
>TRBJ1-1|-|once|TRBV7-2
TGTGCCAGCAGCTTACTTCGGCGGCCTGAAGCTTTCTTT
CASSLLRRPEAFF
>TRBJ2-1|-|-|TRBV5-1
TGCGCCAGCAGCTTTGGAGGTTACAATGAGCAGTTCTTC
CASSFGGYNEQFF